This T cell receptor (beta chain) was documented in a study of shared clonotypes between healthy human individuals. Trimming cost V 5 bases and J 7 bases, with 20 bases left between them. CDR3 length equals 15 residues. CDR1 and CDR2 from the germline V gene are MNHEY and SVGAGI. Only in-frame clones appear in the TCRdb table, and some are missing; sequencing was by immunoSEQ multiplex PCR. Here the sample spans 900,000 to 1,200,000 clones, 70% to 80% being singletons. The TCR originated in a man aged 18 to 29 in good health. Some clones in this sample may be carry-over from other donors' samples. This chain connects TRBV6-5 to TRBJ1-2; a possible D gene is TRBD1 (6 bases). Sequencing used memory CD4+ T cells from PBMCs. The subset is: CD45RA-negative fraction. As DNA, the CDR3 is TGTGCCAGCAGTCCCCGACCGGGGGCCGGGAGTGGCTACACCTTC. Translation gives CASSPRPGAGSGYTF.